The next 19 T cell receptor beta chains were all read from a single sample in a study of post-analysis software for immune sequencing data. Overall study findings and caveats: Patients used about 5 TRBV segments, including TRBV5-6, TRBV5-1 and TRBV20-1, more often than controls.

cDNA libraries of TCR beta carried unique molecular identifiers. TCRdb used MiXCR to reprocess the PCR reads, holding one entry per CDR3 protein. The repertoire includes more than 500,000 distinct CDR3 sequences, around a third of them detected once, and 4.5% to 7.5% sits in the top ten. Their antigens remain unidentified. The sequenced sample consisted of blood. Source of these receptors: a girl aged 2-17 years with multiple sclerosis.

The J gene is TRBJ2-3, the V gene TRBV20-1; 9 nucleotides align to TRBD2. Germline V gives CDR1 DFQATT, CDR2 SNEGSKA (reference sequence). Unmatched junction bases numbered 8, after V lost 2 bases and J lost 8 bases. This CDR3 has 14 amino acids. This chain's CDR3 is CSARMGLATGTQYF. The CDR3 region has the DNA TGCAGTGCTAGAATGGGACTAGCAACCGGTACGCAGTATTTT.

This clonotype was detected many times. The chain couples TRBV7-3 to TRBJ2-7; TRBD2 matches 8 bases. The CDR3 has 13 amino acids. Losses at the gene ends were 3 bases for V and 4 bases for J; bases not matched to a gene: 2. The germline V gene encodes CDR1 SGHTA and CDR2 FQGTGA. As DNA, the CDR3 is TGTGCCAGCAGCTTGGGACTAGGGTACGAGCAGTACTTC. Its translation is CASSLGLGYEQYF.

This clonotype has just a few counts. V usage is TRBV5-5 and J usage is TRBJ2-5; D tentatively fits TRBD1 or TRBD2 (5 bases each). Germline CDR1 reads SGHKS; CDR2 reads YYEKEE (reference sequence). V lost 4 bases to trimming and J lost 5 bases, with 15 bases between them. This CDR3 has 14 amino acids. CDR3 sequence reads: CASSPLTGRETQYF. The CDR3 DNA is TGTGCCAGCAGCCCGCTGACGGGGCGGGAGACCCAGTACTTC. The whole variable domain, filled in from reference TRBV5-5 and TRBJ2-5, reads DAGVTQSPTHLIKTRGQQVTLRCSPISGHKSVSWYQQVLGQGPQFIFQYYEKEERGRGNFPDRFSARQFPNYSSELNVNALLLGDSALYLCASSPLTGRETQYFGPGTRLLVL.

This clonotype was seen a handful of times. The CDR3: CASSIYASDAYEQYF. CDR3 coding DNA: TGTGCCAGCAGCATATACGCGAGCGACGCCTACGAGCAGTACTTC. The V and J genes are TRBV11-3 and TRBJ2-7; D call uncertain. This CDR3 spans 15 amino acids. V was pared by 5 bases and J by 2 bases, with 16 bases between. Per the germline V gene, CDR1 is SGHNT and CDR2 is YENEEA.

The rearrangement uses TRBV6-5 and TRBJ1-2; D might be TRBD1 (5 bases). The CDR3 sequence is 16 residues long. Looked up from germline, CDR1 is MNHEY and CDR2 is SVGAGI. With 2 bases removed from V and 7 bases from J, the gap between germline ends came to 20 bases. The CDR3 region is CASSYAISGLSTGYTF. The CDR3 region has the DNA TGTGCCAGCAGTTACGCGATTTCGGGGCTCTCCACTGGCTACACCTTC.

The chain combines TRBV20-1 with TRBJ2-3; 7 bases match TRBD2. Germline V lookup: CDR1 DFQATT, CDR2 SNEGSKA (reference sequence). This CDR3 is built from 15 residues. V lost 5 bases and J lost 0; bases outside the gene matches: 8. CDR3 in amino acids: CSARPGGTSTDTQYF. The CDR3 nucleotides are TGCAGTGCTCGGCCCGGGGGGACTAGCACAGATACGCAGTATTTT.

This sequence joins TRBV6-5 and TRBJ1-2; D is possibly TRBD1 (6 bases). The CDR3 runs 15 residues. Trimming stripped 0 bases from V and 1 base from J, with 9 bases between. Per the germline V gene, CDR1 is MNHEY and CDR2 is SVGAGI. The CDR3: CASSYSRRGNYGYTF. CDR3 nucleotide sequence: TGTGCCAGCAGTTACTCCCGCAGGGGTAACTATGGCTACACCTTC.

The J gene is TRBJ1-2, the V gene TRBV5-6; TRBD1 matches at 7 bases. Germline CDR1 is SGHDT and CDR2 is YYEEEE. The CDR3 is 15 amino acids. V trimming: 4 bases; J trimming: 4 bases; junction bases outside the gene matches: 10. Here the CDR3 DNA reads TGTGCCAGCAGCCGTGGGGCGGGGACAGTCTATGGCTACACCTTC. Translated: CASSRGAGTVYGYTF.

The chain joins TRBV15 to TRBJ1-5, with D possibly TRBD1 on 5 matching bases. The V end lost 0 bases, the J end lost 3 bases, and 9 bases lay between the germline ends. CDR3 length: 15 residues. Germline assignment: CDR1 LNHNV and CDR2 YYDKDF (reference sequence). The CDR3 here is CATSRDSGNNQPQHF. CDR3 DNA: TGTGCCACCAGCAGAGATTCAGGGAACAATCAGCCCCAGCATTTT.

In its sample, this clonotype was seen a few times. V usage is TRBV7-2 and J usage is TRBJ2-2; TRBD1 matches at 10 bases. Losses at the gene ends were 5 bases for V and 7 bases for J; bases not matched to a gene: 7. Per germline, CDR1 SGHTA and CDR2 FQGNSA. The CDR3 covers 15 residues. The CDR3 coding sequence is TGTGCCAGCAGCATGAAGACAGGGGGCCTCGGGGAGCTGTTTTTT. This gives the protein CASSMKTGGLGELFF.

This rearrangement joins TRBV5-1 to TRBJ2-7; 10 nucleotides align to TRBD2. The CDR3 has 14 residues. Unmatched junction bases numbered 4, after V lost 0 bases and J lost 7 bases. Germline CDR1 SGHRS, CDR2 YFSETQ. CDR3 region: CASSLGLAGLEQYF. CDR3 in DNA: TGCGCCAGCAGCTTGGGACTAGCGGGTTTGGAGCAGTACTTC.

This clonotype appeared a few times. The chain links TRBV6-5 to TRBJ2-1; D gene ambiguous. The CDR3 length is 11 residues. Germline assignment: CDR1 MNHEY and CDR2 SVGAGI. Trimming cost V 6 bases and J 10 bases, with 10 bases left between them. The CDR3 loop reads CASSSDSEQFF. CDR3 sequence (DNA): TGTGCCAGCAGCTCCGATTCAGAGCAGTTCTTC.

The CDR3 DNA reads TGCGCCAGCAGCCTTCCCTCTAGCGGCCAAGAGACCCAGTACTTC. Translating gives CASSLPSSGQETQYF. This chain connects TRBV4-1 to TRBJ2-5; 7 nucleotides match TRBD2. After removal of 4 bases from V and 1 base from J, the junction contained 6 bases not matched to a gene. Germline assignment: CDR1 MGHRA and CDR2 YSYEKL. The CDR3 runs 15 residues.

This chain uses TRBV20-1 with TRBJ2-4, with D perhaps TRBD1 or TRBD2 (5 bases each). V lost 5 bases and J lost 0, with 8 bases in between. CDR1 is DFQATT and CDR2 is SNEGSKA in the germline V gene (reference sequence). This CDR3 comprises 13 residues. The CDR3: CSAGDLAKNIQYF. CDR3 in DNA: TGCAGTGCTGGGGACCTAGCCAAAAACATTCAGTACTTC.

The genes are TRBV5-1 and TRBJ2-4; possibly TRBD1 or TRBD2 for D (5 bases each). V shed 1 base and J shed 0 bases, with 8 bases lying between them. The V gene's germline CDR1 is SGHRS and CDR2 YFSETQ. The CDR3 is 15 amino acids. Written as DNA, the CDR3 is TGCGCCAGCAGCTTGTGGGACGGAGCCAAAAACATTCAGTACTTC. This sequence encodes CASSLWDGAKNIQYF.

This clonotype was counted between two and nine times. The chain recombines TRBV12-3 or TRBV12-4 with TRBJ2-7; tentative D call: TRBD2 (7 bases). The germline V and J ends were trimmed by 5 bases and 2 bases, with 19 bases remaining between them. CDR3 length: 16 amino acids. CDR3 nucleotides: TGTGCCAGCAGTCAGAGGGGGGGGGATGAGCCCTACGAGCAGTACTTC. The encoded protein is CASSQRGGDEPYEQYF.

This clonotype has only a few counts. The chain carries TRBV5-1 and TRBJ2-3; D unclear. The V gene lost 4 bases and the J gene lost 3 bases, with 18 bases spanning the gap. The germline CDR1 and CDR2 sequences are SGHRS and YFSETQ. This CDR3 spans 16 amino acids. CDR3 residues: CASSHVGISQTDTQYF. For the CDR3, the DNA is TGCGCCAGCAGCCATGTAGGGATAAGTCAAACAGATACGCAGTATTTT.

The chain is built from TRBV6-5 and TRBJ2-3, with TRBD1 as a possible D gene (5 bases). This CDR3 has 14 residues. CDR1 and CDR2 (germline): MNHEY, SVGAGI. V gave up 4 bases and J gave up 3 bases, with 11 bases separating them. Here the CDR3 DNA reads TGTGCCAGCAGTTCACCAGGGTGGACAGATACGCAGTATTTT. It yields the protein CASSSPGWTDTQYF.

This clonotype has just a few counts. The V call is TRBV6-5, the J call TRBJ2-2; D remains unclear. Trimming took 2 bases from V and 8 from J, leaving 18 bases between them. The CDR3 has 16 amino acids. CDR1 and CDR2 from the germline V gene are MNHEY and SVGAGI. The CDR3 nucleotides are TGTGCCAGCAGTTACATCGGCAATCAACCCCCTGGGGAGCTGTTTTTT. This codes for CASSYIGNQPPGELFF.